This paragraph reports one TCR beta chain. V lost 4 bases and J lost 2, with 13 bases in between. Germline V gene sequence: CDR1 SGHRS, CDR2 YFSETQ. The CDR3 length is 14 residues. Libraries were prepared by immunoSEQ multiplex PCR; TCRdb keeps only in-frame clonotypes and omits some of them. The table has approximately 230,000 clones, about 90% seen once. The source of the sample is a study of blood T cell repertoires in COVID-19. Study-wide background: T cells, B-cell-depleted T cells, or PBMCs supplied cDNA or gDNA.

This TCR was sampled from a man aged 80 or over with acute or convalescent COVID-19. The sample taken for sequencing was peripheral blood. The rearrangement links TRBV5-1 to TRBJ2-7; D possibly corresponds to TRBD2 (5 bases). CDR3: CASSPAGGAYEQYF. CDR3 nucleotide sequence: TGCGCCAGCAGCCCGGCGGGCGGTGCCTACGAGCAGTACTTC.